The 14 T cell receptor beta chains below come from one sample, sequenced in a study of blood T cell repertoires in COVID-19. Produced via immunoSEQ multiplex PCR; TCRdb's table is partial and in-frame only. The table shows under 300,000 clones, with approximately 90% occurring only once. The sequenced sample was PBMCs or T cells enriched from blood (not recorded which). These receptors all come from a woman aged 40 to 55 with acute COVID-19.

The CDR3 is CASVPGLAGGTFF. CDR3 nucleotide sequence: TGTGCCAGCGTCCCGGGACTAGCGGGAGGTACGTTCTTC. J is TRBJ2-1 and V is TRBV12-3 or TRBV12-4, with 15 bases fitting TRBD2. CDR3 size: 13 residues. Trimming removed 8 bases from V and 15 bases from J; junction bases left unmatched: 8.

The rearrangement links TRBV28 to TRBJ1-2; 9 nucleotides match TRBD1. The CDR3 is 14 residues long. Germline CDR1 MDHEN, CDR2 SYDVKM. V lost 4 bases and J lost 8; bases outside the gene matches: 8. The CDR3 here is CASSSRTGGGGYTF. CDR3 DNA: TGTGCCAGCAGTTCCCGTACAGGGGGCGGGGGCTACACCTTC.

CDR3 nucleotide sequence: TGTGCCACCAGTACTCAAACAGGGACACGGGAGACCCAGTACTTC. It translates to CATSTQTGTRETQYF. The chain is built from TRBV15 and TRBJ2-5; perhaps TRBD1 as D (6 bases). CDR3 length: 15 residues. Trimming removed 6 bases from V and 5 bases from J, with 19 bases in between. CDR1 and CDR2 from the germline V gene are LNHNV and YYDKDF (reference sequence).

This chain joins TRBV5-1 and TRBJ2-2; 11 bases line up with TRBD1. CDR1 and CDR2 from the germline V gene are SGHRS and YFSETQ. The CDR3 is 16 residues long. After removal of 2 bases from V and 4 bases from J, the junction contained 4 bases not matched to a gene. The DNA for the CDR3 is TGCGCCAGCAGCTTCGGGGGGACAGGGGGCACCGGGGAGCTGTTTTTT. Translated: CASSFGGTGGTGELFF.

This sequence joins TRBV4-2 and TRBJ1-5, with D possibly TRBD1 on 5 matching bases. V was clipped by 1 base and J by 2 bases, with 9 bases between them. CDR1 and CDR2 (germline): LGHNA, YNFKEQ. The CDR3 has 15 amino acids. The CDR3 here is CASSQGGGGNQPQHF. DNA of the CDR3: TGTGCCAGCAGCCAAGGCGGAGGGGGCAATCAGCCCCAGCATTTT.

The chain is built from TRBV14 and TRBJ2-7; 9 nucleotides line up with TRBD2. Per germline, CDR1 SGHDN and CDR2 FVKESK. J lost 2 bases, V lost 2 bases, and 10 bases had no gene match. The CDR3 extends over 17 amino acids. CDR3 DNA sequence: TGTGCCAGCAGCCAATTCCTGGCGACTAGCGGCCCCTACGAGCAGTACTTC. Its translation is CASSQFLATSGPYEQYF.

The chain joins TRBV5-1 to TRBJ2-1; 9 nucleotides match TRBD1. CDR3 length equals 15 residues. The J segment lost 7 bases and the V segment lost 3 bases, leaving 8 bases of the junction unmatched. The germline V gene has CDR1 SGHRS and CDR2 YFSETQ. CDR3 nucleotide sequence: TGCGCCAGCAGCTCATCGGGACAGGGTTGGAATGAGCAGTTCTTC. Protein product: CASSSSGQGWNEQFF.

This chain links TRBV27 with TRBJ2-7; 12 bases are a match to TRBD1. The V and J ends lost 6 bases and 5 bases, in that order; junction bases with no gene match: 5. Germline V CDR1 and CDR2: MNHEY, SMNVEV (reference sequence). The CDR3 length is 14 residues. The CDR3 nucleotides read TGTGCCAGCAGACCGGGACAGGGGGCCCACGAGCAGTACTTC. Translating gives CASRPGQGAHEQYF.

The chain couples TRBV4-1 to TRBJ2-2; 9 positions match TRBD1. CDR3 length: 15 amino acids. The junction had 4 bases not matched to a gene; V was cut back by 2 bases and J by 6 bases. Germline values: CDR1 MGHRA, CDR2 YSYEKL. This chain's CDR3 is CASSQWDRAAGELFF. The DNA of the CDR3 is TGCGCCAGCAGCCAATGGGACAGGGCGGCCGGGGAGCTGTTTTTT.

V is TRBV9 and J is TRBJ1-2; tentatively, D is TRBD1 (6 bases). Per germline, CDR1 SGDLS and CDR2 YYNGEE. This CDR3 contains 14 residues. Trimming pared 0 bases from V and 3 bases from J, leaving 9 bases between. DNA for the CDR3: TGTGCCAGCAGCGTAGGGGCAGGGGACTATGGCTACACCTTC. It codes for CASSVGAGDYGYTF.

This clone was observed a few times. The chain employs TRBV5-6 and TRBJ2-1, with D perhaps TRBD2 (5 bases). V lost 0 bases and J lost 7, with 8 bases in between. Per the germline V gene, CDR1 is SGHDT and CDR2 is YYEEEE. CDR3 length: 13 residues. In DNA form, the CDR3 reads TGTGCCAGCAGCTTGGGGGGAGAGAATGAGCAGTTCTTC. Its translation: CASSLGGENEQFF.

V usage is TRBV29-1 and J usage is TRBJ2-7, with TRBD1 identical over 8 bases. V lost 2 bases to trimming and J lost 7 bases; unmatched junction nucleotides: 7. The CDR3 is made up of 13 amino acids. Germline V gives CDR1 SQVTM, CDR2 ANQGSEA. CDR3 residues: CSVETGTGVEQYF. CDR3 DNA sequence: TGCAGCGTTGAAACCGGGACAGGCGTTGAGCAGTACTTC.

DNA for the CDR3: TGTGCCAGTAGTTCGGTCCGCGTAAATAGCAATCAGCCCCAGCATTTT. Translating it yields CASSSVRVNSNQPQHF. The chain employs TRBV19 and TRBJ1-5; D remains ambiguous. The CDR3 has 16 amino acids. Germline lookup yields CDR1 LNHDA and CDR2 SQIVND (reference sequence). Between the trimmed V and J ends, which lost 5 bases and 0 bases, there was a span of 14 bases.

This chain links TRBV5-4 with TRBJ2-5; 9 bases match TRBD2. This CDR3 is built from 17 residues. Germline CDR1 and CDR2: SGHNT and YYREEE (reference sequence). With 0 bases clipped from V and 4 bases from J, the junction kept 10 bases outside the gene matches. The CDR3 loop reads CASSLAVRGGVGETQYF. CDR3 coding DNA: TGTGCCAGCAGCTTGGCAGTGCGGGGGGGAGTTGGAGAGACCCAGTACTTC.